This record looks at one T cell receptor (beta chain) sequence and its context. The target antigen is unknown. The data were obtained in a study of T-cell reconstitution after alpha-beta-depleted transplantation in children. Whole-study findings and limits: Newly generated T cells supplied most T-cell counts and diversity one year post-transplant. By about two months after transplant, alpha-beta T cells reportedly arose from several hundred graft clones that had expanded.

The V end lost 6 bases, the J end lost 5 bases, and 10 bases lay between the germline ends. CDR3 length equals 12 residues. Unique molecular identifiers were incorporated when the TCRbeta library was constructed. Using its own MiXCR run on the PCR reads, TCRdb lists one record per CDR3 protein. This table holds around 80,000 distinct CDR3 sequences, around a sixth found once. Here the sequenced sample was PBMCs, mostly from graft donor cells, taken 360 days after TCRalphabeta/CD19-depleted stem cell transplant. The TCR originated in a male patient aged 2 to 9 who had a stem cell transplant for acute lymphoblastic leukemia, so the T cells may come from the graft donor. The V gene is TRBV12-3 or TRBV12-4, the J gene TRBJ1-1; D possibly corresponds to TRBD1 (6 bases). In nucleotides, the CDR3 is TGTGCCAGCAGCTCCGACAGGACTGAAGCTTTCTTT. Translating gives CASSSDRTEAFF.